Shown below are 4 T cell receptor beta chains from a single sample sequenced in a study of blood T cells in healthy people across ages (dated by TCRdb to between 2014 and 2017). The library was made by 5' RACE. Sequenced on an Illumina HiSeq 2500. The second PCR ran for roughly 7 to 11 cycles and used a J-beta primer mix along with a sample-barcoded 5' primer. In-frame beta chains were kept once TCRdb had trimmed the public reads at Q25 with fastp and called clones with MiXCR. Each record represents a unique CDR3 protein, reported with the most common genes and DNA among its rows. This sample has some 550,000 distinct CDR3 sequences in its table, and 47% of those were observed once. The leading ten clones occupy around 23% of the sample. The specimen sequenced was blood. The source of these receptors is a man aged 80 or over in good health.

This clonotype was detected once. V and J are TRBV4-2 and TRBJ1-4; tentative D call: TRBD1 (5 bases). This CDR3 is built from 14 residues. Between the trimmed V and J ends, which lost 0 bases and 7 bases, there was a span of 9 bases. From germline, CDR1 is LGHNA and CDR2 YNFKEQ. The CDR3 DNA reads TGTGCCAGCAGCCAAGAGTGGGGGAGTGAAAAACTGTTTTTT. It encodes CASSQEWGSEKLFF.

The chain combines TRBV5-1 with TRBJ1-4; D is unresolved. V lost 2 bases to trimming and J lost 6 bases, with 14 bases between them. The germline CDR1 and CDR2 sequences are SGHRS and YFSETQ. The CDR3 is made up of 15 amino acids. The CDR3 spells CASSFGREEDEKLFF. The CDR3, as DNA: TGCGCCAGCAGCTTTGGTAGGGAGGAGGATGAAAAACTGTTTTTT.

The chain carries TRBV11-2 and TRBJ1-1, with unresolved D. CDR3 length equals 11 residues. V shed 10 bases and J shed 1 base, with 7 bases lying between them. In germline, CDR1 is SGHAT, CDR2 FQNNGV. The CDR3 protein is CATVKNTEAFF. CDR3 bases: TGTGCCACCGTCAAGAACACTGAAGCTTTCTTT. Looking up the rest from reference TRBV11-2 and TRBJ1-1 gives the full variable domain: EAGVAQSPRYKIIEKRQSVAFWCNPISGHATLYWYQQILGQGPKLLIQFQNNGVVDDSQLPKDRFSAERLKGVDSTLKIQPAKLEDSAVYLCATVKNTEAFFGQGTRLTVV.

This rearrangement joins TRBV7-9 to TRBJ2-1; 7 bases map to TRBD2. In germline, CDR1 is SEHNR, CDR2 FQNEAQ (reference sequence). There are 16 residues in the CDR3. Trimming cost V 5 bases and J 9 bases; bases outside gene matches: 16. CDR3 in DNA: TGTGCCAGCAGCCCGGCCGGGGCGGGAGAGTTCGGTGAGCAGTTCTTC. It is translated as CASSPAGAGEFGEQFF.